This TCR beta chain came from a study of blood T cell repertoires in COVID-19. Study overall: From the United States, Italy and Spain came samples of acute and convalescent COVID-19.

The CDR3 consists of 12 residues. The V gene's germline CDR1 is SGHDT and CDR2 YYEEEE. Individuals drawn from approximately 22 US areas were about 18 to 100 years old. All recovered Cohort 3 donors got two negative PCRs, got clearance, or saw symptom resolution. In the source study's methods: Reference gene primer amplification in the assay estimated nucleated cell counts. Here immunoSEQ multiplex PCR was the method, and the copy in TCRdb shows in-frame clones only, minus some. The V and J calls and clone size come from that table; D and trimming were worked out from the DNA. The sample contains hundreds of thousands of clones, 80% to 90% of which appear only once. Worth noting for this clone: A read error may produce the germline difference seen at one junction end.

Source material: PBMCs or T cells enriched from blood (not recorded which). This receptor was taken from a young man who had recovered from COVID-19. This chain links TRBV5-6 with TRBJ1-2, with TRBD1 matching 8 bases. In nucleotides, the CDR3 is TGTGCCAGCAGCTTGCAAAGGACAGGGATGGCCTTC. Translating it yields CASSLQRTGMAF.